This T cell receptor beta chain comes out of a study of cytomegalovirus exposure and HLA in healthy donors. The ends lost 1 base at V and 1 base at J; junction bases unmatched: 2. CDR1 and CDR2 (germline): SGHTA, FQGNSA. The CDR3 runs 16 residues. Some clones are missing from TCRdb's copy, which holds only in-frame ones; the method was immunoSEQ multiplex PCR. The profile shows fewer than 200,000 clones, about 96% of them singletons. The genes are TRBV7-2 and TRBJ2-7; 12 bases match TRBD1. Source material: PBMCs. This clonotype originated in a woman between 18 and 30 years old in good health and CMV-seronegative. The chain's CDR3 is CASSLVGQGASYEQYF. The CDR3 DNA sequence: TGTGCCAGCAGCTTAGTGGGACAGGGGGCATCCTACGAGCAGTACTTC.